The next 21 T cell receptor beta chains were all read from a single sample in a study of identical twins. One entry per CDR3 protein results from TCRdb running MiXCR on the 5' RACE reads. Of 250,000 to 350,000 distinct CDR3 sequences in the sample, 9.5% were seen once. This sample was also put to use in a study of yellow fever vaccine responses in identical twins.

Sequenced sample: CD8+ T cells sorted from blood. These receptors were collected from a woman aged 18-35 years in good health.

In its sample, this clonotype was seen many times. The rearrangement uses TRBV6-5 and TRBJ1-1, with D unresolved. CDR3 size: 16 residues. CDR1 is MNHEY, CDR2 SVGAGI, per germline. V was pared by 2 bases and J by 1 base, with 14 bases between. The CDR3 DNA reads TGTGCCAGCAGTTACGGGTCCCCTAGGACGAACACTGAAGCTTTCTTT. It codes for CASSYGSPRTNTEAFF.

The CDR3 bases are TGTGCCAGCAAAGGGGGGACAGGGGGCTACGAGCAGTACTTC. It translates to CASKGGTGGYEQYF. The J gene is TRBJ2-7, the V gene TRBV21-1; the DNA was not compared with TRBD1, the D call given in the table. TRBV21-1 constitutes a pseudogene. The CDR3 runs to 14 residues.

CDR3 protein: CASSTVRAQGTQYF. In DNA form, the CDR3 reads TGTGCCAGCAGTACCGTCCGGGCCCAGGGGACCCAGTACTTC. The genes are TRBV27 and TRBJ2-5, with D possibly being TRBD1 (5 bases). CDR1 and CDR2 (germline): MNHEY, SMNVEV (reference sequence). The CDR3 is 14 residues long. Trimming took 5 bases from V and 7 from J, leaving 17 bases between them.

The chain employs TRBV20-1 and TRBJ2-7; 8 bases are a match to TRBD1. The germline V gene has CDR1 DFQATT and CDR2 SNEGSKA (reference sequence). V lost 2 bases to trimming and J lost 2 bases; unmatched junction nucleotides: 11. CDR3 length: 16 residues. The DNA of the CDR3 is TGCAGTGCTAGACCATCCACAGGGGGGCTAACCTACGAGCAGTACTTC. Amino acids: CSARPSTGGLTYEQYF.

The CDR3 protein is CASSGSGSSYNEQFF. The CDR3, as DNA: TGTGCCAGCAGCGGTAGCGGGAGTTCCTACAATGAGCAGTTCTTC. This chain joins TRBV9 and TRBJ2-1; 9 nucleotides line up with TRBD2. Germline trimming cut 3 bases from V and 1 base from J; bases unmatched to any gene: 2. This CDR3 spans 15 amino acids. Germline CDR1 SGDLS, CDR2 YYNGEE.

This clonotype was observed many times. V usage is TRBV20-1 and J usage is TRBJ2-7; 8 bases fit TRBD1. The CDR3 length is 14 residues. The V gene's germline CDR1 is DFQATT and CDR2 SNEGSKA (reference sequence). V lost 3 bases, J lost 5 bases, and 9 bases stayed unmatched. CDR3 DNA: TGCAGTGCTAGTTTGGGGCAGGGGGCTGACGAGCAGTACTTC. Translating gives CSASLGQGADEQYF.

J is TRBJ2-7 and V is TRBV27; D is undetermined. V was shortened by 1 base and J by 7 bases, with 8 bases between the two germline ends. Germline assignment: CDR1 MNHEY and CDR2 SMNVEV (reference sequence). The CDR3 loop spans 12 amino acids. The CDR3: CASSLFGLEQYF. The CDR3 nucleotides read TGTGCCAGCAGTTTATTCGGTCTGGAGCAGTACTTC.

V and J are TRBV2 and TRBJ2-3, with D possibly being TRBD2 (6 bases). Trimming left V 5 bases short and J 4 bases short, with 13 bases between. CDR3 length: 14 amino acids. Per germline, CDR1 SNHLY and CDR2 FYNNEI. Here the CDR3 reads CASSRTEGADTQYF. The CDR3 nucleotides are TGTGCCAGCAGTAGGACGGAGGGCGCAGATACGCAGTATTTT.

This clonotype was found a few times. The CDR3 here is CASRGQGAETGELFF. The CDR3 DNA follows: TGTGCCAGCAGGGGACAGGGGGCTGAGACCGGGGAGCTGTTTTTT. The rearrangement uses TRBV12-3 or TRBV12-4 and TRBJ2-2, with 12 positions matching TRBD1. Trimming at V came to 6 bases and at J to 5 bases, leaving 4 bases not matched to a gene. This CDR3 is 15 amino acids long.

This clonotype occurred a few times. The chain uses TRBV15 and TRBJ2-7; D might be TRBD1 (5 bases). The CDR3 runs to 14 residues. Germline assignment: CDR1 LNHNV and CDR2 YYDKDF (reference sequence). V lost 3 bases, J lost 2 bases, and 11 bases lay in between. The CDR3 region is CATSRAGPTYEQYF. CDR3 bases: TGTGCCACCAGCAGGGCAGGGCCCACCTACGAGCAGTACTTC. Looking up the rest from reference TRBV15 and TRBJ2-7 gives the full variable domain: DAMVIQNPRYQVTQFGKPVTLSCSQTLNHNVMYWYQQKSSQAPKLLFHYYDKDFNNEADTPDNFQSRRPNTSFCFLDIRSPGLGDTAMYLCATSRAGPTYEQYFGPGTRLTVT.

This clonotype was recorded a few times. V gene TRBV20-1 combines with J gene TRBJ2-1; D is unclear. There are 12 residues in the CDR3. V was pared by 1 base and J by 4 bases, with 5 bases between. Germline assignment: CDR1 DFQATT and CDR2 SNEGSKA (reference sequence). Here the CDR3 DNA reads TGCAGTGCTAGAGGGCTGTACAATGAGCAGTTCTTC. It is translated as CSARGLYNEQFF.

This clonotype was observed a few times. The chain joins TRBV10-3 to TRBJ2-4; 10 bases align to TRBD2. The CDR3 is made up of 20 amino acids. Per the germline V gene, CDR1 is ENHRY and CDR2 is SYGVKD. J was trimmed by 7 bases and V by 3 bases; bases with no gene match: 21. CDR3 residues: CAISEGGAGGPGSRYNIQYF. CDR3 DNA sequence: TGTGCCATCAGTGAAGGGGGAGCGGGAGGGCCTGGATCGAGGTACAACATTCAGTACTTC.

This sequence joins TRBV6-1 and TRBJ2-1; TRBD1 matches 10 bases. The CDR3 has 14 amino acids. The V segment lost 6 bases and the J segment 8 bases; nucleotides outside the gene matches: 7. CDR1 is MNHNS, CDR2 SASEGT, per germline. Written as DNA, the CDR3 is TGTGCCAGCAGCCAGAGGACAGGGGGAGATGAGCAGTTCTTC. Amino acid sequence: CASSQRTGGDEQFF.

This rearrangement joins TRBV4-2 to TRBJ1-2, with unresolved D. Germline loops: CDR1 LGHNA, CDR2 YNFKEQ. The V and J ends lost 0 bases and 8 bases respectively, with 4 bases between them. CDR3 length: 11 amino acids. CDR3 sequence reads: CASSQEEGYTF. The CDR3 DNA reads as TGTGCCAGCAGCCAAGAGGAAGGCTACACCTTC.

This clonotype has ten or more counts. The J gene is TRBJ2-1, the V gene TRBV20-1; D is possibly TRBD1 (5 bases). Germline CDR1 reads DFQATT; CDR2 reads SNEGSKA (reference sequence). V lost 4 bases and J lost 2, with 15 bases in between. This CDR3 contains 15 residues. This CDR3 is CSATTDRDAYNEQFF. The CDR3 coding sequence is TGCAGTGCTACCACCGACAGAGACGCCTACAATGAGCAGTTCTTC.

This chain joins TRBV12-3 or TRBV12-4 and TRBJ2-6; D is unclear. The germline V and J ends were trimmed by 10 bases and 0 bases, with 4 bases remaining between them. This CDR3 is built from 12 residues. CDR3 in amino acids: CAIYSGANVLTF. CDR3 DNA sequence: TGTGCCATCTACTCTGGGGCCAACGTCCTGACTTTC.

This clonotype was observed at least ten times. V and J are TRBV24-1 and TRBJ2-1; 14 nucleotides match TRBD2. The CDR3 is 18 amino acids. Germline V gene data show CDR1 as KGHDR and CDR2 as SFDVKD. V dropped 3 bases and J dropped 10; count of bases not matched to a gene: 13. CDR3 in DNA: TGTGCCACCAGTGATCCCTCCGCGACTAGCGGGAGGGTCGGGGAGCAGTTCTTC. It codes for CATSDPSATSGRVGEQFF.

The chain has TRBV7-9 and TRBJ2-7; D not resolved. This CDR3 comprises 15 residues. Germline lookup yields CDR1 SEHNR and CDR2 FQNEAQ (reference sequence). The V gene lost 1 base and the J gene lost 3 bases, with 13 bases spanning the gap. The CDR3 is CASSLGFGSFYEQYF. The CDR3 DNA follows: TGTGCCAGCAGCTTAGGTTTCGGTTCGTTCTACGAGCAGTACTTC.

This clonotype showed up just a few times. The V call is TRBV13, the J call TRBJ2-3; no firm D call. Germline V gives CDR1 PRHDT, CDR2 FYEKMQ (reference sequence). V gave up 6 bases and J gave up 8 bases, with 15 bases separating them. The CDR3 extends over 13 amino acids. The CDR3, as DNA: TGTGCCAGCAGTTCGAAGACGGAGATTACGCAGTATTTT. Protein: CASSSKTEITQYF. The entire variable domain, with the rest obtained from reference TRBV13 and TRBJ2-3, is as follows: AAGVIQSPRHLIKEKRETATLKCYPIPRHDTVYWYQQGPGQDPQFLISFYEKMQSDKGSIPDRFSAQQFSDYHSELNMSSLELGDSALYFCASSSKTEITQYFGPGTRLTVL.

The V and J genes are TRBV7-2 and TRBJ2-1; D perhaps matches TRBD1 (6 bases). V was pared by 5 bases and J by 4 bases, with 18 bases between. Germline CDR1 is SGHTA and CDR2 is FQGNSA. The CDR3 covers 16 residues. CDR3 coding DNA: TGTGCCAGCAGCGTCAACCCCGGGACACCGTACAATGAGCAGTTCTTC. It encodes CASSVNPGTPYNEQFF.

This chain links TRBV4-3 with TRBJ2-1; D possibly corresponds to TRBD2 (5 bases). From germline, CDR1 is LGHNA and CDR2 YSLEER. Trimming cost V 0 bases and J 9 bases, with 18 bases left between them. The CDR3 runs 16 residues. This chain's CDR3 is CASSQDTSPPNGEQFF. The CDR3 nucleotides are TGCGCCAGCAGCCAAGATACTAGTCCCCCGAATGGTGAGCAGTTCTTC.